A single sample is the source of the 5 T cell receptor beta chains below, sequenced in a study of memory CD8 T cells in hepatitis C reinfection. Method: immunoSEQ multiplex PCR; TCRdb's copy keeps in-frame clones and lacks some. Of 45,000 to 50,000 clones in the sample, 89% were seen once. The time point: late/post reinfection, 12 to 24 weeks after detection. TCR sequencing was done directly ex vivo on sorted cells, without expansion in vitro. Material for sequencing was naive CD8+ T cells sorted from blood. The receptors were gathered from a man between 18 and 29 years old with hepatitis C virus infection.

The V gene is TRBV11-2, the J gene TRBJ2-5; D unresolved. Germline CDR1 reads SGHAT; CDR2 reads FQNNGV. V was trimmed by 1 base and J by 2 bases, leaving 5 bases between them. The CDR3 is 13 amino acids. CDR3 region: CASSLVRQETQYF. In nucleotides, the CDR3 is TGTGCCAGCAGCTTAGTCCGGCAAGAGACCCAGTACTTC.

This clone was seen a few times. CDR3 nucleotide sequence: TGTGCCAGCAGTGCGGGGTTGACTGAAGCTTTCTTT. Translated, it gives CASSAGLTEAFF. This chain joins TRBV2 and TRBJ1-1; the D is unclear. CDR3 length equals 12 residues. V lost 4 bases to trimming and J lost 5 bases, with 8 bases between them. Germline V CDR1 and CDR2: SNHLY, FYNNEI.

The chain links TRBV7-9 to TRBJ2-3, with TRBD2 as a possible D gene (5 bases). Between the trimmed V and J ends, which lost 8 bases and 6 bases, there was a span of 18 bases. Germline-derived CDR1 and CDR2 are SEHNR and FQNEAQ (reference sequence). The CDR3 contains 14 residues. DNA of the CDR3: TGTGCCAGCTCAAGTTCGAGCGAGGGCGATACGCAGTATTTT. Protein: CASSSSSEGDTQYF. Combining the CDR3 with reference TRBV7-9 and TRBJ2-3 gives the whole variable domain DTGVSQNPRHKITKRGQNVTFRCDPISEHNRLYWYRQTLGQGPEFLTYFQNEAQLEKSRLLSDRFSAERPKGSFSTLEIQRTEQGDSAMYLCASSSSSEGDTQYFGPGTRLTVL.

The V call is TRBV7-2, the J call TRBJ2-2; D might be TRBD1 (6 bases). From germline, CDR1 is SGHTA and CDR2 FQGNSA. This CDR3 is 15 amino acids long. V lost 2 bases and J 6 bases, leaving 13 bases between the germline ends. The CDR3 reads CASSLYRGKAGELFF. Here the CDR3 DNA reads TGTGCCAGCAGCTTATATAGGGGGAAGGCCGGGGAGCTGTTTTTT.

V is TRBV27 and J is TRBJ2-7, with 7 bases that match TRBD1. Trimming cost V 4 bases and J 0 bases; bases outside gene matches: 3. Germline V gene sequence: CDR1 MNHEY, CDR2 SMNVEV (reference sequence). This CDR3 region has 14 residues. The CDR3 DNA follows: TGTGCCAGCAGTTCATACAGGGGCTCCTACGAGCAGTACGTC. It codes for CASSSYRGSYEQYV.